The next 10 T cell receptor beta chains were all read from a single sample in a study of T cells in Graves' hyperthyroidism and ophthalmopathy. Researchers took RNA transcripts and amplified the TCR beta CDR3 regions from them. First-round RT-PCR targeting the TCR CDR3 was performed with the HTBI primer set. TCRdb reprocessed the multiplex PCR reads via MiXCR and lists one record per CDR3 protein. Of 93,000 or so distinct CDR3 sequences in the sample, about 50% were seen once. The sequencing input was blood. The origin of the receptors is a man aged 40-55 years with Graves' hyperthyroidism.

This clonotype has a count of ten or more. The V call is TRBV7-2, the J call TRBJ2-3; D possibly corresponds to TRBD2 (6 bases). The CDR3 extends over 15 amino acids. Germline loops: CDR1 SGHTA, CDR2 FQGNSA. V lost 6 bases to trimming and J lost 3 bases, with 16 bases between them. The CDR3 sequence is CASSQDRLVTDTQYF. DNA for the CDR3: TGTGCCAGCAGTCAGGACCGACTAGTGACAGATACGCAGTATTTT.

This clonotype was picked up one time. V usage is TRBV12-3 or TRBV12-4 and J usage is TRBJ2-5; TRBD1 aligns across 8 bases. The CDR3 runs 15 residues. The V segment lost 5 bases and the J segment 1 base; nucleotides outside the gene matches: 6. The CDR3 DNA is TGTGCCAGCAGTGCGCAAACAGGGGGCCAAGAGACCCAGTACTTC. It translates to CASSAQTGGQETQYF.

The gene calls are TRBV2 and TRBJ2-5; no definite D call. V lost 7 bases to trimming and J lost 5 bases, with 14 bases between them. There are 13 residues in the CDR3. The germline gives CDR1 SNHLY, CDR2 FYNNEI. The CDR3 loop reads CASMSDGLETQYF. In nucleotides, the CDR3 is TGTGCCAGCATGAGCGACGGGCTTGAGACCCAGTACTTC.

This clonotype was seen repeatedly, ten times or more. The chain employs TRBV5-5 and TRBJ1-6; perhaps TRBD1 as D (5 bases). V was trimmed by 0 bases and J by 6 bases, leaving 13 bases between them. The CDR3 is 16 residues long. In germline, CDR1 is SGHKS, CDR2 YYEKEE (reference sequence). CDR3 amino acids: CASSLGGLFVNSPLHF. CDR3 DNA: TGTGCCAGCAGCTTGGGGGGCTTGTTTGTTAATTCACCCCTCCACTTT.

The chain employs TRBV6-5 and TRBJ1-5, with D possibly being TRBD1 (5 bases). Germline CDR1 is MNHEY and CDR2 is SVGAGI. Trimming took off 5 bases at V and 7 bases at J, with 15 bases between the two ends. CDR3 length equals 14 residues. CDR3 residues: CASSVVRGRQPQHF. As DNA, the CDR3 is TGTGCCAGCAGTGTGGTTCGGGGCAGGCAGCCCCAGCATTTT.

Ten or more counts support this clonotype. Since a much larger clone is just one base distant, this may be a read error. DNA for the CDR3: TGTGCCAGCAGCATAGCGAGATATGGGGGTTATGGCTACACCTTC. Translated, it gives CASSIARYGGYGYTF. The V and J genes are TRBV9 and TRBJ1-2; a weak D match, TRBD1 (5 bases). The CDR3 consists of 15 residues. V lost 4 bases and J 5 bases, leaving 18 bases between the germline ends. Germline values: CDR1 SGDLS, CDR2 YYNGEE.

The genes are TRBV15 and TRBJ2-6; 7 bases align to TRBD1. Losses at the gene ends were 2 bases for V and 4 bases for J; bases not matched to a gene: 2. Per the germline V gene, CDR1 is LNHNV and CDR2 is YYDKDF (reference sequence). There are 15 residues in the CDR3. CDR3 DNA: TGTGCCACCAGCAGATCGGGACAGGGGGCCAACGTCCTGACTTTC. It encodes CATSRSGQGANVLTF.

The chain carries TRBV7-9 and TRBJ2-7; D possibly corresponds to TRBD1 (6 bases). CDR3 length: 12 residues. The V gene's germline CDR1 is SEHNR and CDR2 FQNEAQ (reference sequence). Trimming left V 5 bases short and J 7 bases short, with 12 bases between. The CDR3 protein is CASSVQGREQYF. The DNA of the CDR3 is TGTGCCAGCAGCGTACAGGGTCGGGAGCAGTACTTC.

Comment on this clonotype: One junction end does not reproduce the germline sequence, and a read error may be involved. The chain has TRBV6-4 and TRBJ2-3, with 7 bases that match TRBD2. This CDR3 is built from 14 residues. The germline V gene encodes CDR1 MRHNA and CDR2 SNTAGT. The CDR3, as DNA: TGTGTCAGCAGTGGTGCGGGAGAAACAGATACGCAGTATTTT. This encodes CVSSGAGETDTQYF.

CDR3 in amino acids: CASSFKKKFVRSSEQFF. The CDR3 bases are TGTGCCAGCAGCTTTAAGAAGAAGTTCGTTAGGTCTAGTGAGCAGTTCTTC. The V gene is TRBV7-3, the J gene TRBJ2-1, with no clear D. This CDR3 is built from 17 residues. Trimming cost V 3 bases and J 9 bases, with 24 bases left between them. CDR1 and CDR2 (germline): SGHTA, FQGTGA.